This T cell receptor (beta chain) appears in the sequencing data of a study of cytomegalovirus exposure and HLA in healthy donors. Primers included in the PCR were 60 Vbeta and 13 Jbeta primers. Clones were read by immunoSEQ multiplex PCR, and TCRdb kept only the in-frame ones, dropping some. The sample has just under 250,000 clones, 82% seen once. The receptor was isolated from a woman aged 40 to 49 in good health and CMV-seropositive. Source material: PBMCs.

CDR3 DNA: TGTGCCAGCAGCCGGGGGGGGCAGGGCAACCAAGAGACCCAGTACTTC. Protein product: CASSRGGQGNQETQYF. The chain recombines TRBV7-2 with TRBJ2-5; 8 bases are a match to TRBD2. The CDR3 is 16 residues long. V gave up 5 bases and J gave up 0 bases; unmatched junction bases: 8. In germline, CDR1 is SGHTA, CDR2 FQGNSA.